This T cell receptor beta chain was captured by sequencing in a study of blood T cells in healthy people across ages. This clonotype was observed once. At one boundary the junction diverges from the germline segment, which might be a read error. Primers used in a second PCR of about 7 to 12 cycles were a sample-barcoded 5' primer and a J-beta primer mix. TCRdb analysed the 5' RACE reads with MiXCR anew, one entry per CDR3 protein. This table holds 600,000 to 1,000,000 distinct CDR3 sequences, around a quarter found once. Isolation of PBMCs gave at least 6 million cells per sample. The CDR3 is 14 amino acids. Looked up from germline, CDR1 is DFQATT and CDR2 is SNEGSKA (reference sequence). The same sample was also used in a study of T cells of mothers and their children.

The clonotype comes from a boy younger than 18 in good health. Sequencing was done on a sample of blood. The chain combines TRBV20-1 with TRBJ2-7, with TRBD2 matching 7 bases. The DNA for the CDR3 is TGCAGCGCTAGGGCCGGGACTACCCCTGACGAGCAGTACTTC. Protein: CSARAGTTPDEQYF.